This passage covers 29 T cell receptor beta chains from one sample sequenced in a study of blood T cell repertoires in COVID-19. The data were produced by immunoSEQ multiplex PCR, yet TCRdb's version contains in-frame clones alone and is incomplete. The sample has over 200,000 clones, roughly nine tenths seen once. The material sequenced was peripheral blood. Receptors were obtained from a man aged 25 to 40 with acute or convalescent COVID-19.

Notes on this clone: The limits of the CDR3 on the DNA are not certain, so only TCRdb's listed CDR3 is given. V and J are TRBV28 and TRBJ1-2. CDR1 is MDHEN and CDR2 is SYDVKM in the germline V gene. Ends included, the CDR3 has 13 residues. CDR3 sequence reads: CASSTPVGEGNTF.

The chain has TRBV3-1 (or the pseudogene TRBV3-2) and TRBJ1-3, with D hard to call. The ends were cut back, 4 bases at V and 6 bases at J, with 7 bases in the middle. This CDR3 comprises 12 residues. Looked up from germline, CDR1 is LGHDT and CDR2 is YNNKEL (reference sequence). The CDR3: CASSRGENTIYF. The CDR3 DNA follows: TGTGCCAGCAGCCGGGGAGAAAACACCATATATTTT.

The chain recombines TRBV12-3 or TRBV12-4 with TRBJ2-7, with 8 positions matching TRBD2. Trimming took 8 bases from V and 6 from J; bases not matched to a gene: 9. The CDR3 is made up of 13 amino acids. CDR3 sequence: CASGVAGIREQYF. As DNA, the CDR3 is TGTGCCAGCGGGGTAGCGGGAATCCGCGAGCAGTACTTC.

This chain joins TRBV2 and TRBJ2-2, with TRBD2 identical over 8 bases. V dropped 6 bases and J dropped 2; count of bases not matched to a gene: 5. Germline loops: CDR1 SNHLY, CDR2 FYNNEI. This CDR3 is 15 amino acids long. The CDR3 is CASRKLAANTGELFF. The CDR3 region has the DNA TGTGCCAGCAGGAAACTAGCGGCCAACACCGGGGAGCTGTTTTTT.

The V gene is TRBV2, the J gene TRBJ2-7; D may be TRBD2 (5 bases). The V end lost 0 bases, the J end lost 2 bases, and 11 bases lay between the germline ends. The CDR3 extends over 15 amino acids. The germline CDR1 and CDR2 sequences are SNHLY and FYNNEI. CDR3 protein: CASSEAADGAYEQYF. The CDR3 DNA is TGTGCCAGCAGTGAAGCTGCGGACGGGGCCTACGAGCAGTACTTC.

This clone appeared a single time. The V and J genes are TRBV10-2 and TRBJ2-3; D is unresolved. The germline V and J ends were trimmed by 8 bases and 1 base, with 13 bases remaining between them. The length of the CDR3 is 14 residues. From germline, CDR1 is WSHSY and CDR2 SAAADI. CDR3 region: CASGPSLGTDTQYF. The CDR3 DNA reads TGCGCCAGCGGCCCCAGTCTGGGCACAGATACGCAGTATTTT.

V and J are TRBV30 and TRBJ2-2, with D possibly TRBD1 on 6 matching bases. The CDR3 totals 13 residues. Germline-derived CDR1 and CDR2 are GTSNPN and SVGIG (reference sequence). The V and J ends lost 3 bases and 7 bases respectively, with 12 bases between them. In nucleotides, the CDR3 is TGTGCCTGGAGATCAGGGGTCGTCGGGGAGCTGTTTTTT. This encodes CAWRSGVVGELFF.

The genes are TRBV30 and TRBJ1-5; D not certain. V was pared by 5 bases and J by 3 bases, with 11 bases between. CDR1 and CDR2 (germline): GTSNPN, SVGIG (reference sequence). CDR3 length: 13 residues. The CDR3 region is CAWGVTNNQPQHF. The CDR3 DNA is TGTGCCTGGGGGGTCACTAACAATCAGCCCCAGCATTTT.

The chain uses TRBV28 and TRBJ1-2; 7 nucleotides line up with TRBD1. The CDR3 runs 14 residues. Trimming removed 7 bases from V and 1 base from J; junction bases left unmatched: 6. Germline values: CDR1 MDHEN, CDR2 SYDVKM. The CDR3 DNA follows: TGTGCCAGCATCGGGGACAGAAGTAACTATGGCTACACCTTC. Its translation is CASIGDRSNYGYTF.

The chain combines TRBV9 with TRBJ2-5, with 7 bases identical to TRBD1. Germline CDR1 SGDLS, CDR2 YYNGEE. J gave up 5 bases and V 0 bases, and 1 base lay outside the gene matches. The CDR3 covers 13 residues. The CDR3 loop reads CASSVGDSETQYF. In nucleotides, the CDR3 is TGTGCCAGCAGCGTAGGGGACAGCGAGACCCAGTACTTC.

This clone was detected a few times. One end of the junction fails to match germline, which may point to a read error. The chain joins TRBV7-2 to TRBJ2-5, with a possible D match to TRBD2 (5 bases). Germline lookup yields CDR1 SGHTA and CDR2 FQGNSA. This CDR3 is 13 amino acids long. The CDR3 DNA is TGTGCCAGCAGCTTACCACCCAAACTAGGGAAGAACTTC. Protein sequence: CASSLPPKLGKNF.

Concerning this clone: The same CDR3 arises from other DNA sequences in this sample as well. The V and J genes are TRBV7-9 and TRBJ1-1; D is possibly TRBD1 (6 bases). The CDR3 is 14 residues long. Trimming removed 1 base from V and 1 base from J, with 7 bases in between. Looked up from germline, CDR1 is SEHNR and CDR2 is FQNEAQ (reference sequence). The CDR3 coding sequence is TGTGCCAGCAGCTTAGGGACAGCGAACACTGAAGCTTTCTTT. Translating it yields CASSLGTANTEAFF.

The rearrangement links TRBV5-4 to TRBJ2-3, with TRBD2 matching 11 bases. With 4 bases clipped from V and 5 bases from J, the junction kept 15 bases outside the gene matches. CDR1 and CDR2 (germline): SGHNT, YYREEE (reference sequence). This CDR3 comprises 18 residues. CDR3 loop: CASSLRGSGGARRDTQYF. As DNA, the CDR3 is TGTGCCAGCAGCCTCCGGGGTAGCGGGGGGGCCCGTCGAGATACGCAGTATTTT.

The V call is TRBV15, the J call TRBJ1-5, with D possibly being TRBD1 (5 bases). Trimming took off 0 bases at V and 9 bases at J, with 6 bases between the two ends. In germline, CDR1 is LNHNV, CDR2 YYDKDF (reference sequence). CDR3 length equals 12 residues. The CDR3 region has the DNA TGTGCCACCAGCAGAGATCAGGGGCCCCAGCATTTT. This gives the protein CATSRDQGPQHF.

The chain combines TRBV28 with TRBJ1-1, with 7 positions matching TRBD1. V shed 2 bases, J shed 0 bases, and the junction held 3 bases outside the gene matches. Per the germline V gene, CDR1 is MDHEN and CDR2 is SYDVKM. This CDR3 region has 15 residues. The CDR3 loop is CASSLRGTVNTEAFF. The CDR3, as DNA: TGTGCCAGCAGTTTAAGGGGGACAGTGAACACTGAAGCTTTCTTT.

This clone has a handful of counts. The V and J genes are TRBV5-1 and TRBJ1-6, with D perhaps matching TRBD1 (6 bases). The CDR3 is made up of 16 amino acids. Per germline, CDR1 SGHRS and CDR2 YFSETQ. Trimming removed 0 bases at V and 7 bases at J, with 14 bases between. CDR3 bases: TGCGCCAGCAGCTTGGGGACGGGACAACTAAATTCACCCCTCCACTTT. Residues: CASSLGTGQLNSPLHF. Filled out from reference TRBV5-1 and TRBJ1-6, the complete variable domain reads KAGVTQTPRYLIKTRGQQVTLSCSPISGHRSVSWYQQTPGQGLQFLFEYFSETQRNKGNFPGRFSGRQFSNSRSEMNVSTLELGDSALYLCASSLGTGQLNSPLHFGNGTRLTVT.

The chain joins TRBV28 to TRBJ1-1; D not certain. Germline loops: CDR1 MDHEN, CDR2 SYDVKM. This CDR3 has 13 amino acids. V shed 2 bases and J shed 1 base, with 5 bases lying between them. The CDR3 is CASSLAGNTEAFF. CDR3 DNA sequence: TGTGCCAGCAGTTTAGCGGGGAACACTGAAGCTTTCTTT.

The table lists this clone with a count of one. This chain links TRBV2 with TRBJ2-1, with TRBD2 matching over 9 bases. Germline CDR1 SNHLY, CDR2 FYNNEI. This CDR3 region has 14 residues. V shed 6 bases and J 7 bases; nucleotides not matched to a gene: 7. CDR3 nucleotide sequence: TGTGCCAGCAGCTATAGCGGGAGTGCGAATGAGCAGTTCTTC. It translates to CASSYSGSANEQFF.

The genes are TRBV12-5 and TRBJ1-1, with a weak D call TRBD1 (6 bases). The V gene's germline CDR1 is LGHNT and CDR2 FRNRAP. The CDR3 length is 13 residues. V shed 3 bases and J shed 6 bases, with 11 bases lying between them. CDR3 protein: CASGFDWGPEAFF. CDR3 bases: TGTGCTAGTGGTTTCGATTGGGGGCCTGAAGCTTTCTTT.

V gene TRBV18 combines with J gene TRBJ2-7, with 8 bases lining up with TRBD1. Germline V gives CDR1 KGHSH, CDR2 LQKENI. The CDR3 contains 14 residues. Trimming removed 6 bases from V and 6 bases from J; junction bases left unmatched: 10. CDR3 sequence: CASSQGAGGSEQYF. The DNA of the CDR3 is TGTGCCAGCTCCCAGGGAGCAGGGGGCTCCGAGCAGTACTTC.

Notes on this clone: A read error may produce the germline difference seen at one junction end. The V call is TRBV18, the J call TRBJ1-2; 8 bases fit TRBD1. In germline, CDR1 is KGHSH, CDR2 LQKENI. The CDR3 has 16 amino acids. CDR3 bases: TGTGCCAGCTCACCGGACAGGGAACTTTTTAACCATGGCTACACCTTC. It codes for CASSPDRELFNHGYTF.

The chain carries TRBV6-5 and TRBJ1-2; 7 bases map to TRBD1. The germline CDR1 and CDR2 sequences are MNHEY and SVGAGI. The CDR3 loop spans 15 amino acids. V lost 6 bases to trimming and J lost 4 bases; unmatched junction nucleotides: 11. In DNA, the CDR3 is TGTGCCAGCAGGCCGGGGACAGCAAACGGCTATGGCTACACCTTC. The encoded protein is CASRPGTANGYGYTF.

At least ten counts were recorded for this clone. The chain is built from TRBV5-1 and TRBJ2-2; 9 nucleotides line up with TRBD2. The CDR3 loop spans 16 amino acids. Germline CDR1 is SGHRS and CDR2 is YFSETQ. J gave up 6 bases and V 2 bases, and 8 bases lay outside the gene matches. This chain's CDR3 is CASSLTSSGIAGELFF. The DNA for the CDR3 is TGCGCCAGCAGCTTAACCTCTAGCGGGATCGCCGGGGAGCTGTTTTTT.

For this clone: The same CDR3 arises from other DNA sequences in this sample as well. The CDR3 DNA sequence: TGTGCCAGCAGTTACGGACAGTTGAACACTGAAGCTTTCTTT. Amino acid sequence: CASSYGQLNTEAFF. V is TRBV6-5 and J is TRBJ1-1, with D possibly being TRBD1 (6 bases). The CDR3 runs to 14 residues. Germline CDR1 reads MNHEY; CDR2 reads SVGAGI. The V and J ends lost 2 bases and 0 bases respectively, with 7 bases between them.

The rearrangement links TRBV27 to TRBJ2-7, with TRBD1 matching 8 bases. In germline, CDR1 is MNHEY, CDR2 SMNVEV (reference sequence). This CDR3 contains 15 residues. The V gene end was trimmed by 2 bases and the J gene end by 3 bases; junction bases not matched to a gene: 6. In DNA form, the CDR3 reads TGTGCCAGCAGTTTAGCGCCACAGGGGGACTACGAGCAGTACTTC. Translated, it gives CASSLAPQGDYEQYF.

V is TRBV28 and J is TRBJ1-5; D not resolved. The germline CDR1 and CDR2 sequences are MDHEN and SYDVKM. The V end was cut by 7 bases, the J end by 1 base, with 11 bases between. CDR3 size: 14 residues. In DNA form, the CDR3 reads TGTGCCAGCACCCTTCCTTTGAGCAATCAGCCCCAGCATTTT. This translates into CASTLPLSNQPQHF.

Notes on this clone: Additional DNA sequences in this sample encode the identical CDR3. This chain connects TRBV5-1 to TRBJ2-7, with 8 bases fitting TRBD1. The CDR3 is 14 amino acids. Per the germline V gene, CDR1 is SGHRS and CDR2 is YFSETQ. V shed 2 bases and J 5 bases; nucleotides not matched to a gene: 6. CDR3 sequence: CASSFAGGIDEQYF. CDR3 nucleotides: TGCGCCAGCAGCTTCGCAGGGGGCATCGACGAGCAGTACTTC.

The count of this clone is one. The chain joins TRBV5-1 to TRBJ2-2, with TRBD2 as a possible D gene (5 bases). Germline V gene data show CDR1 as SGHRS and CDR2 as YFSETQ. CDR3 length: 15 residues. Trimming removed 0 bases at V and 0 bases at J, with 6 bases between. In DNA, the CDR3 is TGCGCCAGCAGCTTGGATAGCGCGAACACCGGGGAGCTGTTTTTT. Its translation: CASSLDSANTGELFF.

This clone was counted once. This chain uses TRBV30 with TRBJ2-1; possibly TRBD2 for D (5 bases). The V gene lost 2 bases and the J gene lost 12 bases, with 20 bases spanning the gap. Germline V gene data show CDR1 as GTSNPN and CDR2 as SVGIG (reference sequence). The CDR3 has 14 amino acids. The CDR3 nucleotides read TGTGCCTGGAGTAAATTAGGGAGTTCAATAGGGCAGTTCTTC. As protein: CAWSKLGSSIGQFF.